The present entry profiles one T cell receptor beta chain with its context. Its antigen is currently unknown. With 3 bases removed from V and 0 bases from J, the gap between germline ends came to 9 bases. The CDR3 runs to 14 residues. CDR1 is SGHRS, CDR2 YFSETQ, per germline. This entry comes from a study of CD4+ T cells in melanoma. Findings and limits, study-wide: In melanoma, neoantigen-specific CD4+ T cells reportedly differed in differentiation state. CD8+ T cell, macrophage and B cell function reportedly correlated with neoantigen-specific CD4+ T cells.

Produced via immunoSEQ multiplex PCR; TCRdb's table is partial and in-frame only. The profile covers over 130,000 clones, with about 93% appearing a single time and 1.5% to 1.7% taken by the ten largest. The clonotype comes from a human donor with melanoma. The chain combines TRBV5-1 with TRBJ2-5; perhaps TRBD2 as D (5 bases). As DNA, the CDR3 is TGCGCCAGCAGCTCTAGCTTGTACCAAGAGACCCAGTACTTC. It yields the protein CASSSSLYQETQYF. The variable domain in full, completed from reference TRBV5-1 and TRBJ2-5, reads KAGVTQTPRYLIKTRGQQVTLSCSPISGHRSVSWYQQTPGQGLQFLFEYFSETQRNKGNFPGRFSGRQFSNSRSEMNVSTLELGDSALYLCASSSSLYQETQYFGPGTRLLVL.